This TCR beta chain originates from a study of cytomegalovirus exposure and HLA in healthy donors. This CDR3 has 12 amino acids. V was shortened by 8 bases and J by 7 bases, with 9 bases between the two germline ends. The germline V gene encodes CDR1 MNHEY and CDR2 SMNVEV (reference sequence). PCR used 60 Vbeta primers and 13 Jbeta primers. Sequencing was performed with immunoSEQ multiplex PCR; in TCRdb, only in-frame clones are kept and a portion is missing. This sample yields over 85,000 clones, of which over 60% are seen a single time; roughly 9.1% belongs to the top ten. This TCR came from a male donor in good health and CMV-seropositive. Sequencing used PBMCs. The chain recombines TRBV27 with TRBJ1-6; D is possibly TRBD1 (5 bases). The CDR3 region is CASGYRNSPLHF. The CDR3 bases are TGTGCCAGCGGCTACAGGAATTCACCCCTCCACTTT.